Listed below are T cell receptor beta chains from one sample, sequenced in a study of CD8 T cells in ankylosing spondylitis. TCRdb passed the 5' RACE reads through MiXCR, listing each CDR3 protein once. There are approximately 300,000 distinct CDR3 sequences in the sample; about 19% occur only once, and 7.5% to 9% lies in the top ten. What was sequenced was blood, either unsorted or a sorted T cell fraction (not recorded which). The receptors were sampled from a male donor with ankylosing spondylitis or in good health (not recorded which). Each CDR3 is given with its conserved first and last residue. The D gene is left open where the match is weak. Clone size, where shown, is once, few, many, or a class for clones that have expanded.

v_gene	abundance	j_gene	d_gene	CDR3aa	CDR3nt
TRBV5-5	.	TRBJ1-5	.	CASSLVGAGQPQHF	TGTGCCAGCAGCTTGGTTGGGGCTGGTCAGCCCCAGCATTTT
TRBV7-3	few	TRBJ2-1	.	CASSPSGDSYNEQFF	TGTGCCAGCAGCCCTAGTGGAGACTCCTACAATGAGCAGTTCTTC
TRBV12-3/TRBV12-4	few	TRBJ2-1	TRBD2	CASSLASSGGAGGEQFF	TGTGCCAGCAGTTTAGCGTCTTCGGGAGGGGCGGGGGGCGAGCAGTTCTTC
TRBV7-9	.	TRBJ1-3	.	CASSLASFNSGNTIYF	TGTGCCAGCAGCTTAGCGTCCTTCAACTCTGGAAACACCATATATTTT
TRBV12-3/TRBV12-4	.	TRBJ2-1	.	CASRLGGVGWDEQFF	TGTGCCAGCAGGCTAGGGGGGGTAGGCTGGGATGAGCAGTTCTTC
TRBV5-1	.	TRBJ1-2	.	CASSQSDRNYGYTF	TGCGCCAGCAGTCAATCCGACAGGAACTATGGCTACACCTTC
TRBV25-1	.	TRBJ1-2	.	CASSESDQPAYGYTF	TGTGCCAGCAGTGAATCGGATCAACCTGCCTATGGCTACACCTTC
TRBV2	.	TRBJ1-4	.	CASSEGGGTYEKLFF	TGTGCCAGCAGTGAAGGGGGGGGGACGTATGAAAAACTGTTTTTT
TRBV5-1	.	TRBJ2-3	TRBD1	CASSHGTDTDTQYF	TGCGCCAGCAGCCACGGGACAGATACAGATACGCAGTATTTT
TRBV28	.	TRBJ2-1	.	CASRPPPQNNEQFF	TGTGCCAGCAGGCCACCGCCCCAAAACAATGAGCAGTTCTTC
TRBV7-2	many	TRBJ1-1	.	CASSGDRNTEAFF	TGTGCCAGCAGCGGAGACAGGAACACTGAAGCTTTCTTT
TRBV4-1	many	TRBJ1-3	TRBD1	CASSQPDRGLYF	TGCGCCAGCAGCCAACCTGACAGGGGGCTATATTTT
TRBV3-1	.	TRBJ1-1	.	CASRGSVLAFF	TGTGCCAGCAGAGGTTCCGTGTTGGCTTTCTTT
TRBV12-3/TRBV12-4	.	TRBJ1-2	TRBD1	CASRGQDNYGYTF	TGTGCCAGCAGGGGACAGGATAACTATGGCTACACCTTC
TRBV9	few	TRBJ2-2	.	CASSVVVGNTGELFF	TGTGCCAGCAGCGTAGTCGTCGGTAACACCGGGGAGCTGTTTTTT
TRBV28	few	TRBJ1-2	.	CASSLVASYGYTF	TGTGCCAGCAGTTTAGTGGCTTCCTATGGCTACACCTTC
TRBV3-1	.	TRBJ1-5	.	CASSQYSGFNQPQHF	TGTGCCAGCAGCCAATATTCGGGGTTTAATCAGCCCCAGCATTTT
TRBV5-1	few	TRBJ1-4	.	CASSLDSNEKLFF	TGCGCCAGCAGCTTGGACAGTAATGAAAAACTGTTTTTT
TRBV20-1	.	TRBJ1-2	.	CSAREGSFGYTF	TGCAGTGCTAGAGAAGGGAGCTTTGGCTACACCTTC
TRBV9	few	TRBJ2-3	TRBD2	CASSVLAGARPTDTQYF	TGTGCCAGCAGCGTCCTAGCGGGAGCCCGCCCCACAGATACGCAGTATTTT
TRBV5-1	few	TRBJ2-1	.	CASTSTTGPMAEQFF	TGCGCCAGCACGAGCACGACGGGGCCGATGGCCGAGCAGTTCTTC
TRBV20-1	few	TRBJ1-3	.	CSALDTGNTIYF	TGCAGTGCCCTGGACACTGGAAACACCATATATTTT